The rows below give T cell receptor beta chains drawn from one sample of a study of neoadjuvant anti-PD-1 for oral cavity cancer. TCRdb's table, derived via immunoSEQ multiplex PCR, lists solely in-frame clones and lacks some. The sample has about 14,000 clones, over 55% seen once. Here the sequenced sample was PBMCs, taken before nivolumab (anti-PD-1) treatment. The receptors stem from a person aged 40 to 85 with oral cavity squamous cell carcinoma. CDR3s include the opening cysteine and the closing phenylalanine or tryptophan. D genes are given only for firm matches. Expanded clones are given a class, and other clones once, few, many or no size at all.

TRBD2	TRBV5-4	-	TRBJ2-1	CASRRTSGEQFF	TGTGCCAGCAGGCGGACTAGCGGTGAGCAGTTCTTC
TRBD2	TRBV5-1	-	TRBJ2-2	CASSQTSGRRNTGELFF	TGCGCCAGCAGCCAGACTAGCGGGAGAAGGAACACCGGGGAGCTGTTTTTT
-	TRBV25-1	-	TRBJ1-5	CASSGLGNQPQHF	TGTGCCAGCAGTGGATTGGGGAATCAGCCCCAGCATTTT
-	TRBV30	-	TRBJ1-1	CACPHQGSDTEAFF	TGTGCCTGCCCACACCAAGGATCGGACACTGAAGCTTTCTTT
-	TRBV7-7	few	TRBJ2-2	CASSLKAANTGELFF	TGTGCCAGCAGCCTCAAGGCGGCGAACACCGGGGAGCTGTTTTTT
TRBD2	TRBV29-1	-	TRBJ2-3	CSVPGTSGFTDTQYF	TGCAGCGTGCCGGGGACTAGCGGGTTCACAGATACGCAGTATTTT
-	TRBV25-1	-	TRBJ1-1	CASSELRGGEAFF	TGTGCCAGCAGTGAATTAAGGGGCGGTGAAGCTTTCTTT
-	TRBV7-9	-	TRBJ1-5	CASSPDFREGQPQHF	TGTGCCAGCAGCCCCGATTTCAGGGAGGGACAGCCCCAGCATTTT
TRBD1	TRBV11-3	-	TRBJ2-1	CASSLVRGHEQFF	TGTGCCAGCAGCTTAGTCAGGGGGCACGAGCAGTTCTTC
-	TRBV7-9	few	TRBJ1-2	CASSLVMNGYTF	TGTGCCAGCAGCTTAGTCATGAATGGCTACACCTTC
-	TRBV7-3	few	TRBJ1-3	CASSLSTDSGNTIYF	TGTGCCAGCAGCTTAAGCACAGACTCTGGAAACACCATATATTTT
-	TRBV7-2	-	TRBJ2-2	CASSLASSNTGELFF	TGTGCCAGCAGCTTAGCGAGCTCGAACACCGGGGAGCTGTTTTTT
TRBD2	TRBV6-1	once	TRBJ2-3	CASRGLAGGPDTQYF	TGTGCCAGCAGGGGACTAGCGGGAGGGCCAGATACGCAGTATTTT
-	TRBV28	-	TRBJ2-3	CASSQNGADTQYF	TGTGCCAGCAGCCAAAATGGGGCAGATACGCAGTATTTT
TRBD2	TRBV2	-	TRBJ2-3	CASSEFPSGGARDTQYF	TGTGCCAGCAGTGAATTTCCTAGCGGGGGGGCCAGGGATACGCAGTATTTT
-	TRBV6-5	-	TRBJ1-1	CASSPGQFMNTEAFF	TGTGCCAGCAGCCCCGGACAGTTCATGAACACTGAAGCTTTCTTT
-	TRBV18	-	TRBJ2-5	CASSPKETQYF	TGTGCCAGCTCACCAAAAGAGACCCAGTACTTC
TRBD2	TRBV9	-	TRBJ2-5	CASSPQGTSGSQETQYF	TGTGCCAGCAGCCCCCAAGGGACTAGCGGATCCCAAGAGACCCAGTACTTC
TRBD2	TRBV18	-	TRBJ2-1	CASSTGTSAIINEQFF	TGTGCCAGCTCAACGGGGACTAGCGCCATCATCAATGAGCAGTTCTTC
-	TRBV5-6	-	TRBJ1-5	CASGGFGQPQHF	TGTGCCAGCGGGGGCTTCGGGCAGCCCCAGCATTTT
-	TRBV10-3	-	TRBJ1-6	CAISGGFYNSPLHF	TGTGCCATCAGCGGAGGTTTCTATAATTCACCCCTCCACTTT
-	TRBV6-6	-	TRBJ1-5	CASSPSNQPQHF	TGTGCCAGCAGTCCTAGCAATCAGCCCCAGCATTTT
-	TRBV6-6	few	TRBJ2-4	CASSDGGAKNIQYF	TGTGCCAGCAGTGACGGCGGGGCCAAAAACATTCAGTACTTC
-	TRBV4-2	once	TRBJ1-4	CASSQDLQGRPLVATNEKLFF	TGTGCCAGCAGCCAAGATTTACAGGGCCGGCCCCTCGTTGCAACTAATGAAAAACTGTTTTTT
TRBD1	TRBV28	few	TRBJ1-5	CASTTAGQVGNQPQHF	TGTGCCAGCACTACCGCTGGACAGGTGGGCAATCAGCCCCAGCATTTT
-	TRBV19	once	TRBJ1-1	CASSYGAGRVNTEAFF	TGTGCCAGTAGCTACGGGGCGGGTAGGGTGAACACTGAAGCTTTCTTT
-	TRBV29-1	few	TRBJ1-5	CSAQVNSNQPQHF	TGCAGCGCACAGGTTAATAGCAATCAGCCCCAGCATTTT
TRBD1	TRBV5-1	-	TRBJ1-1	CASRTEDRGNTEAFF	TGCGCCAGCAGAACCGAGGACAGGGGGAACACTGAAGCTTTCTTT
-	TRBV21-1	-	TRBJ1-4	CASSKAGQFQTNEKLFF	TGTGCCAGCAGCAAAGCGGGACAGTTCCAAACTAATGAAAAACTGTTTTTT
-	TRBV6-1	few	TRBJ2-7	CASSRPRREQYF	TGTGCCAGCAGTCGCCCTCGTAGGGAGCAGTACTTC
TRBD1	TRBV27	-	TRBJ2-2	CASSQRQGGSTGELFF	TGTGCCAGCAGTCAGAGACAGGGTGGATCCACCGGGGAGCTGTTTTTT
TRBD2	TRBV19	few	TRBJ2-3	CASSGSGLAGFTDTQYF	TGTGCCAGTAGTGGATCGGGACTAGCGGGGTTCACAGATACGCAGTATTTT
TRBD1	TRBV6-1	-	TRBJ2-1	CASSEAGQGRDEQFF	TGTGCCAGCAGTGAAGCGGGACAGGGGCGGGATGAGCAGTTCTTC
TRBD2	TRBV6-5	-	TRBJ2-1	CASSFGLAGGPGEQFF	TGTGCCAGCAGTTTTGGACTAGCGGGAGGGCCCGGTGAGCAGTTCTTC
TRBD2	TRBV7-9	-	TRBJ2-5	CASSSSGRPETQYF	TGTGCCAGCAGCTCTAGCGGGAGGCCCGAGACCCAGTACTTC
TRBD2	TRBV27	once	TRBJ2-1	CASSGSGRPNEQFF	TGTGCCAGCAGTGGTAGCGGGAGGCCCAATGAGCAGTTCTTC
-	TRBV2	few	TRBJ1-5	CASSEAGGPQHF	TGTGCCAGCAGTGAAGCAGGGGGACCCCAGCATTTT
-	TRBV7-2	few	TRBJ1-6	CASSFLGTSYNSPLHF	TGTGCCAGCAGCTTCCTCGGGACATCTTATAATTCACCCCTCCACTTT
-	TRBV30	-	TRBJ1-1	CAGRPDGTEAFF	TGTGCCGGACGACCGGACGGCACTGAAGCTTTCTTT
TRBD1	TRBV2	few	TRBJ1-3	CASSHFGQGSSGNTIYF	TGTGCCAGCAGTCATTTCGGACAGGGCAGCTCTGGAAACACCATATATTTT
-	TRBV19	-	TRBJ1-1	CASYKIGTVNTEAFF	TGTGCCAGCTATAAAATAGGGACCGTGAACACTGAAGCTTTCTTT
-	TRBV10-2	-	TRBJ1-5	CASSESQGVINQPQHF	TGCGCCAGCAGTGAGTCTCAAGGGGTTATCAATCAGCCCCAGCATTTT
-	TRBV30	-	TRBJ1-5	CAWSETVNQPQHF	TGTGCCTGGTCCGAGACTGTTAATCAGCCCCAGCATTTT
-	TRBV10-2	-	TRBJ2-1	CASRLNYNEQFF	TGCGCCAGCAGGTTAAACTACAATGAGCAGTTCTTC
TRBD1	TRBV15	-	TRBJ1-4	CATSRSDRVEEKLFF	TGTGCCACCAGCAGATCGGACAGGGTCGAGGAAAAACTGTTTTTT
-	TRBV6-6	few	TRBJ1-2	CASSAGTAPYGYTF	TGTGCCAGCAGTGCCGGGACGGCCCCCTATGGCTACACCTTC
-	TRBV9	-	TRBJ1-3	CASSPDTLRAGNTIYF	TGTGCCAGCAGCCCTGACACTTTGAGGGCTGGAAACACCATATATTTT
-	TRBV25-1	-	TRBJ1-6	CASEQGSSYNSPLHF	TGTGCCAGCGAACAGGGAAGCTCCTATAATTCACCCCTCCACTTT
-	TRBV6-6	-	TRBJ2-4	CASSYWGAKNIQYF	TGTGCCAGCAGCTACTGGGGGGCCAAAAACATTCAGTACTTC
TRBD1	TRBV14	-	TRBJ2-2	CASRTGTYTGELFF	TGTGCCAGCCGGACAGGGACATACACCGGGGAGCTGTTTTTT
TRBD1	TRBV6-6	-	TRBJ2-7	CASSNPGTGAYEQYF	TGTGCCAGCAGTAATCCCGGGACAGGGGCCTACGAGCAGTACTTC
-	TRBV6-1	-	TRBJ1-3	CASSEVSRSGNTIYF	TGTGCCAGCAGTGAAGTTAGCCGCTCTGGAAACACCATATATTTT
TRBD2	TRBV29-1	-	TRBJ2-1	CSVELASTYNEQFF	TGCAGCGTAGAACTAGCGAGCACCTACAATGAGCAGTTCTTC
-	TRBV19	-	TRBJ1-2	CASSLLLINYGYTF	TGTGCCAGTAGTCTATTACTGATTAACTATGGCTACACCTTC
-	TRBV30	-	TRBJ2-7	CAWSVTRYEQYF	TGTGCCTGGAGTGTGACCCGCTACGAGCAGTACTTC
-	TRBV19	once	TRBJ1-2	CASSPPPFQGYGYTF	TGTGCCAGTAGTCCCCCCCCCTTCCAGGGCTATGGCTACACCTTC
TRBD1	TRBV5-8	-	TRBJ2-4	CASSFRGQYSQNIQYF	TGTGCCAGCAGCTTTAGGGGACAGTACTCCCAAAACATTCAGTACTTC